Below are 23 T cell receptor beta chains sequenced from a single sample in a study of metastatic and nonmetastatic thyroid tumors. The entire patient cohort was treatment-naive prior to thyroid surgery. Using MiXCR, TCRdb reanalyzed the PCR reads. The sample gives 55,000 to 75,000 clones, less than 20% of which show up once; roughly 13% is in the top ten. Material: blood. These receptors were taken from a female donor with papillary thyroid cancer or a benign thyroid nodule (not recorded which). Some clones in this sample may be carry-over from other donors' samples.

This clone was picked up many times. The V and J genes are TRBV7-9 and TRBJ1-2; D gene ambiguous. There are 14 residues in the CDR3. Germline lookup yields CDR1 SEHNR and CDR2 FQNEAQ (reference sequence). Trimming took 3 bases from V and 3 from J, leaving 11 bases between them. The CDR3 region has the DNA TGTGCCAGCAGCTTGAAGCCGGACTACTATGGCTACACCTTC. Protein sequence: CASSLKPDYYGYTF.

This clone was observed at least ten times. V is TRBV6-1 and J is TRBJ1-4; possible D gene TRBD1, 5 bases. V was cut by 0 bases and J by 7 bases, with 12 bases left in between. The CDR3 contains 15 residues. Germline V gene sequence: CDR1 MNHNS, CDR2 SASEGT. CDR3 coding DNA: TGTGCCAGCAGTGAAGCGGGGGGACGGGGTGAAAAACTGTTTTTT. Translated, it gives CASSEAGGRGEKLFF.

This clone showed up just a few times. Compared with germline, one end of the junction differs, possibly owing to a read error. V is TRBV12-3 or TRBV12-4 and J is TRBJ2-3, with D unclear. The CDR3 contains 16 residues. The CDR3: CASSFVGPALTYTQYF. CDR3 sequence (DNA): TGTGCCAGCAGTTTTGTTGGGCCAGCTCTCACATATACGCAGTATTTT.

The sample holds many counts of this clone. Given the absence of the conserved phenylalanine or tryptophan at the CDR3 end, a read error is likely. The chain joins TRBV30 to TRBJ2-7, with 8 bases fitting TRBD1. In germline, CDR1 is GTSNPN, CDR2 SVGIG (reference sequence). The CDR3 is made up of 14 amino acids. Trimming removed 2 bases from V and 2 bases from J; junction bases left unmatched: 5. DNA for the CDR3: TGTGCCTGGAGTTCCCAGGGGGCGACCTACGAGCAGTACCTC. Its protein is CAWSSQGATYEQYL.

Many counts were recorded for this clone. The V gene is TRBV7-2, the J gene TRBJ2-7; weak D call: TRBD1 (6 bases). Trimming left V 0 bases short and J 0 bases short, with 12 bases between. Germline assignment: CDR1 SGHTA and CDR2 FQGNSA. This CDR3 is 16 amino acids long. CDR3 nucleotide sequence: TGTGCCAGCAGCTTAGCAGGTCAGGGGCGCTCCTACGAGCAGTACTTC. It yields the protein CASSLAGQGRSYEQYF.

CDR3 region: CASSLRQGYTEAFF. DNA of the CDR3: TGTGCCAGCAGTTTACGACAGGGTTACACTGAAGCTTTCTTT. This chain joins TRBV27 and TRBJ1-1; 7 bases line up with TRBD1. J lost 3 bases, V lost 2 bases, and 3 bases had no gene match. Germline V gives CDR1 MNHEY, CDR2 SMNVEV (reference sequence). The CDR3 covers 14 residues.

This clone was seen ten or more times. This sequence joins TRBV12-3 or TRBV12-4 and TRBJ1-1; TRBD1 aligns across 9 bases. V gave up 1 base and J gave up 3 bases; unmatched junction bases: 9. CDR3 length equals 17 residues. This CDR3 reads CASSLEGTGLGYTEAFF. DNA for the CDR3: TGTGCCAGCAGTTTAGAGGGGACAGGGCTTGGTTACACTGAAGCTTTCTTT.

This clone showed up many times. The chain recombines TRBV7-2 with TRBJ2-1, with D possibly matching TRBD2 (6 bases). The CDR3 extends over 15 amino acids. V was shortened by 1 base and J by 10 bases, with 17 bases between the two germline ends. Germline V lookup: CDR1 SGHTA, CDR2 FQGNSA. CDR3 DNA: TGTGCCAGCAGCTTAGGAGGGACTCAATGGAGGGAGCAGTTCTTC. As protein: CASSLGGTQWREQFF.

This clone was observed a single time. At one end, the junction sequence differs from germline, possibly due to a read error. The genes are TRBV11-3 and TRBJ2-3; D unclear. The length of the CDR3 is 13 residues. CDR1 and CDR2 (germline): SGHNT, YENEEA. The CDR3 DNA sequence: TGTGCCAGCAGCCCTGGATCTCAGAATACGCGGTATTTT. This gives the protein CASSPGSQNTRYF.

This clone was seen many times. The V call is TRBV5-1, the J call TRBJ2-1, with unresolved D. Germline V gene sequence: CDR1 SGHRS, CDR2 YFSETQ. The CDR3 has 12 amino acids. V lost 1 base and J 7 bases, leaving 6 bases between the germline ends. DNA of the CDR3: TGCGCCAGCAGCTTGACAAGTAATGAGCAGTTCTTC. Protein: CASSLTSNEQFF. Full variable domain (remainder filled in from reference TRBV5-1 and TRBJ2-1): KAGVTQTPRYLIKTRGQQVTLSCSPISGHRSVSWYQQTPGQGLQFLFEYFSETQRNKGNFPGRFSGRQFSNSRSEMNVSTLELGDSALYLCASSLTSNEQFFGPGTRLTVL.

This clone was observed at least ten times. Other DNA sequences of this sample code for an identical CDR3. The chain uses TRBV28 and TRBJ2-7; 11 positions agree with TRBD2. This CDR3 has 15 amino acids. CDR1 and CDR2 (germline): MDHEN, SYDVKM. The V gene end was trimmed by 2 bases and the J gene end by 5 bases; junction bases not matched to a gene: 5. This chain's CDR3 is CASSLRLAGQHEQYF. The DNA for the CDR3 is TGTGCCAGCAGTTTAAGACTAGCGGGACAACACGAGCAGTACTTC.

This clone came up many times. The chain is built from TRBV28 and TRBJ2-7; 8 nucleotides agree with TRBD2. Trimming at V came to 3 bases and at J to 3 bases, leaving 1 base not matched to a gene. Per germline, CDR1 MDHEN and CDR2 SYDVKM. CDR3 length: 13 amino acids. The CDR3 here is CASSFGRVYEQYF. The CDR3 DNA is TGTGCCAGCAGTTTCGGGAGGGTCTACGAGCAGTACTTC.

This clone appeared many times. The rearrangement uses TRBV5-1 and TRBJ2-2; TRBD1 matches 8 bases. The CDR3 is 15 amino acids. In germline, CDR1 is SGHRS, CDR2 YFSETQ. Unmatched junction bases numbered 5, after V lost 0 bases and J lost 7 bases. The CDR3 nucleotides read TGCGCCAGCAGCTTGGGACAGGGGAGGATCGGGGAGCTGTTTTTT. It encodes CASSLGQGRIGELFF.

This clone was detected many times. The chain combines TRBV2 with TRBJ1-4, with D possibly matching TRBD1 (6 bases). The V gene's germline CDR1 is SNHLY and CDR2 FYNNEI. CDR3 length: 15 amino acids. Trimming removed 1 base at V and 0 bases at J, with 6 bases between. CDR3 nucleotide sequence: TGTGCCAGCAGTGAAGGGACAGCAACTAATGAAAAACTGTTTTTT. Protein: CASSEGTATNEKLFF.

The V gene is TRBV20-1, the J gene TRBJ2-7; 7 bases agree with TRBD2. J was trimmed by 2 bases and V by 1 base; bases with no gene match: 11. CDR3 size: 16 residues. In germline, CDR1 is DFQATT, CDR2 SNEGSKA (reference sequence). CDR3 residues: CSARVFKGRGTYEQYF. The DNA of the CDR3 is TGCAGTGCTAGAGTCTTTAAGGGGCGGGGGACCTACGAGCAGTACTTC.

In its sample, this clone was seen a few times. V is TRBV20-1 and J is TRBJ1-2; D call uncertain. Germline CDR1 DFQATT, CDR2 SNEGSKA (reference sequence). Trimming took 3 bases from V and 3 from J, leaving 8 bases between them. The length of the CDR3 is 12 residues. CDR3 protein: CSASPGYYGYTF. The CDR3 DNA sequence: TGCAGTGCTAGTCCAGGATACTATGGCTACACCTTC.

The sample holds many counts of this clone. The V and J genes are TRBV9 and TRBJ2-1; D is possibly TRBD1 (8 bases). Trimming removed 3 bases from V and 1 base from J, with 14 bases in between. Germline CDR1 reads SGDLS; CDR2 reads YYNGEE. CDR3 length equals 16 residues. CDR3 coding DNA: TGTGCCAGCAGCGCCGGACAGGGACTATCCTACAATGAGCAGTTCTTC. Encoded protein: CASSAGQGLSYNEQFF.

At least ten counts were recorded for this clone. V and J are TRBV7-8 and TRBJ2-1; 7 nucleotides line up with TRBD2. Germline values: CDR1 SGHVS, CDR2 FQNEAQ. The V and J ends lost 8 bases and 8 bases, in that order; junction bases with no gene match: 12. The CDR3 is 14 residues long. CDR3 bases: TGTGCCAGCGAGGGAGGGCCGATGTTCGATGAGCAGTTCTTC. Encoded protein: CASEGGPMFDEQFF.

In this sample, this clone turned up many times. V is TRBV15 and J is TRBJ1-5; D is unclear. Trimming took off 0 bases at V and 3 bases at J, with 9 bases between the two ends. CDR1 is LNHNV and CDR2 is YYDKDF in the germline V gene (reference sequence). The CDR3 is made up of 15 amino acids. CDR3 DNA sequence: TGTGCCACCAGCAGAGATAAAGGGTTCAATCAGCCCCAGCATTTT. Its protein is CATSRDKGFNQPQHF.

The rearrangement links TRBV28 to TRBJ2-5; weak D call: TRBD1 (6 bases). V was shortened by 2 bases and J by 6 bases, with 7 bases between the two germline ends. CDR1 MDHEN and CDR2 SYDVKM come from the germline V gene. This CDR3 contains 12 residues. The CDR3 sequence is CASSLGTQTQYF. The CDR3 coding sequence is TGTGCCAGCAGTTTAGGGACACAGACCCAGTACTTC.

At least ten counts were recorded for this clone. V usage is TRBV6-1 and J usage is TRBJ2-2; maybe TRBD2 (6 bases). The germline V and J ends were trimmed by 5 bases and 8 bases, with 12 bases remaining between them. The germline CDR1 and CDR2 sequences are MNHNS and SASEGT. This CDR3 has 13 amino acids. The CDR3 DNA reads TGTGCCAGCAGTCCTAGGGAGGTGGGGGAGCTGTTTTTT. As protein: CASSPREVGELFF.

The chain joins TRBV20-1 to TRBJ2-7; D uncertain. V lost 3 bases and J lost 4, with 7 bases in between. The CDR3 covers 11 residues. CDR1 DFQATT and CDR2 SNEGSKA come from the germline V gene (reference sequence). CDR3 nucleotides: TGCAGTGCTAGTGTAGTATACGAGCAGTACTTC. Its translation is CSASVVYEQYF.

Ten or more counts support this clone. This sample includes further DNA sequences coding for the same CDR3. V and J are TRBV7-9 and TRBJ2-3; D unresolved. The length of the CDR3 is 13 residues. The germline gives CDR1 SEHNR, CDR2 FQNEAQ (reference sequence). Trimming cost V 4 bases and J 6 bases, with 11 bases left between them. This CDR3 is CASSSLKRDTQYF. Written as DNA, the CDR3 is TGTGCCAGCAGCTCGTTGAAGAGGGATACGCAGTATTTT.